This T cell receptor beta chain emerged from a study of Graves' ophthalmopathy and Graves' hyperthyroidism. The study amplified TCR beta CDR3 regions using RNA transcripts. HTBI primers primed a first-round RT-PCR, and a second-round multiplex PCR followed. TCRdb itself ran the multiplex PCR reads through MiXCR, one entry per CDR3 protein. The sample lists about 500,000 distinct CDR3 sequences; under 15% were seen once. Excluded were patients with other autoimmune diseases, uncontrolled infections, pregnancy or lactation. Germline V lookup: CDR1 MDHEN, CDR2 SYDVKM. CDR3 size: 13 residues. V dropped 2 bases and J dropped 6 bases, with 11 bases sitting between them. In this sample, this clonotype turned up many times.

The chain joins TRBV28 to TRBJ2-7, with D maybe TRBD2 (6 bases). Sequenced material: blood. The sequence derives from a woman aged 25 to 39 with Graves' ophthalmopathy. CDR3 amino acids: CASSLAGIGEQYF. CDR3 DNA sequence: TGTGCCAGCAGTTTAGCGGGGATTGGCGAGCAGTACTTC. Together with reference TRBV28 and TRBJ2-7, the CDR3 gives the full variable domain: DVKVTQSSRYLVKRTGEKVFLECVQDMDHENMFWYRQDPGLGLRLIYFSYDVKMKEKGDIPEGYSVSREKKERFSLILESASTNQTSMYLCASSLAGIGEQYFGPGTRLTVT.